This T cell receptor beta chain was found in a study of PD-1 blockade in classical Hodgkin lymphoma. About the study: The nivolumab dose that patients received was 3 mg/kg, given intravenously every 2 weeks.

All patients experienced relapse after autologous stem cell transplantation, and brentuximab vedotin exposure was variable. Turning to this clone: The target antigen is unknown.

Clones were sequenced by immunoSEQ multiplex PCR, and TCRdb holds only the in-frame ones, with some missing. The sample comprises 20,000 to 25,000 clones, around 65% of which are singletons, and 4.5% to 7.5% rests with the top ten. Whole-study results and caveats: Some patients started nivolumab under 1 year after ASCT, and they were excluded. Complete responders entered with baseline diversity on par with newly diagnosed patients, the results showed.

The germline V gene has CDR1 SGHVS and CDR2 FNYEAQ. This CDR3 region has 13 residues. The ends were cut back, 1 base at V and 8 bases at J, with 9 bases in the middle. The TCR comes from a human donor with classical Hodgkin lymphoma. The chain uses TRBV7-6 and TRBJ2-1; D tentatively reads TRBD1 or TRBD2 (5 bases each). The sequencing here drew on peripheral blood mononuclear cells (PBMCs), taken at baseline. DNA of the CDR3: TGTGCCAGCAGCTTAGACGTGGGGGATGAGCAGTTCTTC. This gives the protein CASSLDVGDEQFF. Full variable domain (outside the CDR3, taken from reference TRBV7-6 and TRBJ2-1): GAGVSQSPRYKVTKRGQDVALRCDPISGHVSLYWYRQALGQGPEFLTYFNYEAQQDKSGLPNDRFSAERPEGSISTLTIQRTEQRDSAMYRCASSLDVGDEQFFGPGTRLTVL.